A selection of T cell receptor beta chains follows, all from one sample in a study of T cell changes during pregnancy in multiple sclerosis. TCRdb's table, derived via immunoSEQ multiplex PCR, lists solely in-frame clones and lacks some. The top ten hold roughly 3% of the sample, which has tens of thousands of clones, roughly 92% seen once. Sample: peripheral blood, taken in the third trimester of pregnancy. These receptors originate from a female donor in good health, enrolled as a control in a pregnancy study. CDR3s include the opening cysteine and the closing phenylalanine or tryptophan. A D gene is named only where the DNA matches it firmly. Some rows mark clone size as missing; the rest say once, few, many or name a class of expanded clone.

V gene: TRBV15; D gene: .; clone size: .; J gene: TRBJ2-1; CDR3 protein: CATSRDEEGANEQFF; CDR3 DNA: TGTGCCACCAGCAGAGATGAAGAGGGAGCCAATGAGCAGTTCTTC
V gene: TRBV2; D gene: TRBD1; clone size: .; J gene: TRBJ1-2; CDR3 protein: CASSDRRTGLYGYTF; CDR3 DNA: TGTGCCAGCAGTGACAGGAGGACAGGGCTCTATGGCTACACCTTC
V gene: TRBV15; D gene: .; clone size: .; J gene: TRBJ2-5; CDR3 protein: CATSLLGQAPQETQYF; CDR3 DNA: TGTGCCACCAGCCTACTGGGGCAGGCACCCCAAGAGACCCAGTACTTC
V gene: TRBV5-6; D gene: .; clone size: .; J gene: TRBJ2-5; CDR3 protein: CASSPGLGGETQYF; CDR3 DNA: TGTGCCAGCAGCCCCGGGCTAGGGGGAGAGACCCAGTACTTC
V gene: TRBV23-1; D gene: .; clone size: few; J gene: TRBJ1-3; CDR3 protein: CASSHPVLF; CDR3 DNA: TGCGCCAGCAGTCACCCTGTTCTTTTT
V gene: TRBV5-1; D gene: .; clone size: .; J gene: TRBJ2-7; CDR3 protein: CASMAGDYEQYF; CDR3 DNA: TGCGCCAGCATGGCAGGTGACTACGAGCAGTACTTC
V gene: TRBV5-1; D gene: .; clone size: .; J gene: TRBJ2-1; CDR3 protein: CASSLRLRDNEQFF; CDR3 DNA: TGCGCCAGCAGCTTGCGGCTCAGGGACAATGAGCAGTTCTTC
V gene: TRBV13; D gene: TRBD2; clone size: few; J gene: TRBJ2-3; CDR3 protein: CASSTQELAVHTQYF; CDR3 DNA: TGTGCCAGCAGCACACAGGAACTAGCGGTGCATACGCAGTATTTT
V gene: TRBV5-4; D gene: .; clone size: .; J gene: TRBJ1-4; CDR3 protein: CASSLAGHWGEKLFF; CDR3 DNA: TGTGCCAGCAGCTTAGCGGGCCATTGGGGTGAAAAACTGTTTTTT
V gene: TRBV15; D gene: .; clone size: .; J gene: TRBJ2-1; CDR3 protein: CATSEERVRPTSSYNEQFF; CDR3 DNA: TGTGCCACCAGCGAAGAACGGGTACGGCCGACTTCCTCCTACAATGAGCAGTTCTTC
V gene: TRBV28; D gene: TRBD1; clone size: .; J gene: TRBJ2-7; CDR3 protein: CASSPPGQTRPSLEQYF; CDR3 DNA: TGTGCCAGCAGCCCCCCGGGACAGACCCGCCCTTCCCTCGAGCAGTACTTC
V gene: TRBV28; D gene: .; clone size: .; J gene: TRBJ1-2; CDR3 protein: CASRYHDRPSGYTF; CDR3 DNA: TGTGCCAGCAGATATCACGACAGACCCTCGGGCTACACCTTC
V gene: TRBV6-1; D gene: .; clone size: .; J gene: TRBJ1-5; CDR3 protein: CASKRGNQPQHF; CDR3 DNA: TGTGCCAGCAAACGGGGCAATCAGCCCCAGCATTTT
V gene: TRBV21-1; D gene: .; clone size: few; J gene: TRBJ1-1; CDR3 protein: CASSKWTGGGTEAFF; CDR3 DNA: TGTGCCAGCAGCAAATGGACAGGGGGCGGCACTGAAGCTTTCTTT